The 25 T cell receptor beta chains presented below share a single source sample, sequenced in a study of tumor and adjacent non-tumor tissue in lung cancer. No cell sorting was done before RNA was extracted from the tissue. This non-tumor lung sample came from over 3 cm beyond the tumor edge. Three rounds of nested PCR, following a modified ARM-PCR protocol, produced the TCRbeta library. TCRdb itself ran the multiplex PCR reads through MiXCR, one entry per CDR3 protein. The table lists 60,000 or so distinct CDR3 sequences, about 63% of them singletons. The sample was distant non-tumor lung tissue. Receptors originate from a man in his 70s with non-small cell lung cancer.

This sequence joins TRBV11-3 and TRBJ2-4; a possible D gene is TRBD2 (6 bases). This CDR3 has 16 amino acids. Germline V lookup: CDR1 SGHNT, CDR2 YENEEA. V gave up 10 bases and J gave up 0 bases, with 19 bases separating them. The DNA for the CDR3 is TGTGCCAACAGTATAAACGCGGGGCAAGCCAAAAACATTCAGTACTTC. This encodes CANSINAGQAKNIQYF.

As for this clonotype: One end of the junction fails to match germline, which may point to a read error. V gene TRBV11-1 combines with J gene TRBJ2-1; D ambiguous. Germline V gives CDR1 SGHAT, CDR2 FQDESV (reference sequence). The length of the CDR3 is 14 residues. The CDR3 loop is CAGSLVGSYNEQFF. In DNA form, the CDR3 reads TGTGCCGGCAGCTTAGTAGGCAGCTACAATGAGCAGTTCTTC.

This clonotype came up a few times. The V gene is TRBV11-2, the J gene TRBJ2-5; a weak D match, TRBD2 (5 bases). Germline values: CDR1 SGHAT, CDR2 FQNNGV. Trimming left V 3 bases short and J 4 bases short, with 9 bases between. This CDR3 is built from 13 residues. The CDR3 sequence is CASSLAGLETQYF. The CDR3 nucleotides read TGTGCCAGCAGCTTGGCTGGACTAGAGACCCAGTACTTC. The full variable domain, rest sourced from reference TRBV11-2 and TRBJ2-5, is EAGVAQSPRYKIIEKRQSVAFWCNPISGHATLYWYQQILGQGPKLLIQFQNNGVVDDSQLPKDRFSAERLKGVDSTLKIQPAKLEDSAVYLCASSLAGLETQYFGPGTRLLVL.

As regards this clonotype: At one end the junction does not follow the germline gene, possibly because of a read error. The chain has TRBV6-5 and TRBJ1-2, with D tentatively TRBD1 (5 bases). CDR3 length: 12 amino acids. CDR1 MNHEY and CDR2 SVGAGI come from the germline V gene. As DNA, the CDR3 is TGTTCCAGTAGCGACAGTCACTATGGCTACACCTTC. It specifies CSSSDSHYGYTF.

This chain joins TRBV5-1 and TRBJ2-2; D is perhaps TRBD2 (7 bases). V was clipped by 4 bases and J by 6 bases, with 19 bases between them. This CDR3 has 16 amino acids. Germline values: CDR1 SGHRS, CDR2 YFSETQ. The CDR3 bases are TGCGCCAGCAGCGAGATGGCGGGGGCCAACGCCGGGGAGCTGTTTTTT. Its translation: CASSEMAGANAGELFF.

This clonotype was counted many times. The rearrangement links TRBV11-2 to TRBJ1-6; D is ambiguous. The V end was cut by 3 bases, the J end by 5 bases, with 8 bases between. This CDR3 has 14 amino acids. The germline V gene has CDR1 SGHAT and CDR2 FQNNGV. CDR3 coding DNA: TGTGCCAGCAGCTTGGCACTTAATAATTCACCCCTCCACTTT. Residues: CASSLALNNSPLHF.

On this clonotype: A clone one base away is much larger, so this may be a read error. This chain uses TRBV20-1 with TRBJ2-3, with D perhaps TRBD1 (5 bases). The CDR3 consists of 12 residues. Germline loops: CDR1 DFQATT, CDR2 SNEGSKA (reference sequence). V was clipped by 7 bases and J by 4 bases, with 12 bases between them. CDR3 DNA: TGCAGTGTGCCTCAGGGTTCAGATACGCAGTATTTT. Encoded protein: CSVPQGSDTQYF.

Concerning this clonotype itself: At one end, the junction sequence differs from germline, possibly due to a read error. V and J are TRBV6-5 and TRBJ2-5; the D is unclear. Germline V gene sequence: CDR1 MNHEY, CDR2 SVGAGI. The CDR3 totals 16 residues. The CDR3 bases are TGTGCAAGCAGTTACTCGACACCCCCGGGCAGCGAGAGCCAGTACTTC. As protein: CASSYSTPPGSESQYF.

The V gene is TRBV20-1, the J gene TRBJ2-5; D unresolved. The ends were cut back, 1 base at V and 0 bases at J, with 6 bases in the middle. This CDR3 is 13 amino acids long. Germline CDR1 DFQATT, CDR2 SNEGSKA (reference sequence). This CDR3 is CSARGVDQETQYF. CDR3 coding DNA: TGCAGTGCTAGAGGAGTAGACCAAGAGACCCAGTACTTC.

The chain carries TRBV28 and TRBJ2-6; 9 bases line up with TRBD2. The ends lost 2 bases at V and 4 bases at J; junction bases unmatched: 6. The CDR3 spans 17 residues. Germline CDR1 is MDHEN and CDR2 is SYDVKM. The CDR3 loop is CASSLLAGGAGANVLTF. CDR3 in DNA: TGTGCCAGCAGTTTACTCGCGGGAGGGGCCGGGGCCAACGTCCTGACTTTC.

Details on this clonotype: The CDR3 does not close with the conserved phenylalanine or tryptophan, likely indicating a read error. This CDR3 reads CAGSPVASRYEQYL. In nucleotides, the CDR3 is TGTGCCGGCAGTCCCGTAGCATCCCGGTACGAGCAGTACCTC. The chain uses TRBV6-5 and TRBJ2-7, with no clear D. Germline assignment: CDR1 MNHEY and CDR2 SVGAGI. The length of the CDR3 is 14 residues.

The J gene is TRBJ2-7, the V gene TRBV6-6; perhaps TRBD1 as D (5 bases). Trimming stripped 0 bases from V and 9 bases from J, with 18 bases between. The germline CDR1 and CDR2 sequences are MNHNY and SVGAGI (reference sequence). The CDR3 consists of 15 residues. CDR3 sequence (DNA): TGTGCCAGCAGTTACTCGGGGCAGGCCTCCTCCGGGCAGTACTTC. This sequence encodes CASSYSGQASSGQYF.

This chain joins TRBV20-1 and TRBJ2-5, with D perhaps TRBD2 (6 bases). CDR1 and CDR2 (germline): DFQATT, SNEGSKA (reference sequence). The germline V and J ends were trimmed by 0 bases and 5 bases, with 25 bases remaining between them. The CDR3 is 18 amino acids. The CDR3: CSARDTMRGAGYGETQYF. The CDR3 nucleotides read TGCAGTGCTAGAGATACGATGAGAGGCGCGGGGTACGGCGAGACCCAGTACTTC.

About this clonotype itself: Because it lacks the conserved phenylalanine or tryptophan at the end, this CDR3 is likely a read error. The genes are TRBV6-5 and TRBJ2-6; D is uncertain. CDR1 is MNHEY and CDR2 is SVGAGI in the germline V gene. The CDR3 length is 17 residues. The V end lost 6 bases, the J end lost 5 bases, and 20 bases lay between the germline ends. The CDR3 protein is CASRSIYRGIRANVLTL. The DNA for the CDR3 is TGTGCCAGCAGATCCATATATCGTGGGATTAGGGCCAACGTCCTGACTCTC.

To note about this clonotype: Here the CDR3 omits its conserved ending phenylalanine or tryptophan, so a read error is the likely source. The chain uses TRBV29-1 and TRBJ2-6, with D perhaps matching TRBD1 (5 bases). Germline V gives CDR1 SQVTM, CDR2 ANQGSEA. The CDR3 loop spans 14 amino acids. CDR3 DNA sequence: TGCAGCGTTGATGTGGGATCTGGGGCCGACGTCCTGACTTTA. Translation: CSVDVGSGADVLTL.

Regarding this clonotype: This may be a read error, as it is one base from a much larger clone. The chain carries TRBV28 and TRBJ1-1, with 7 bases fitting TRBD1. V dropped 2 bases and J dropped 5; count of bases not matched to a gene: 8. The CDR3 spans 15 residues. Germline assignment: CDR1 MDHEN and CDR2 SYDVKM. DNA for the CDR3: TGTGCCAGCAGTTTAGTCCGGGCAGGGGGGACTGAAGCTTTCTTT. Amino acid sequence: CASSLVRAGGTEAFF.

Regarding this clonotype: In this CDR3 the conserved last residue, phenylalanine or tryptophan, is missing, so a read error is likely. The chain combines TRBV11-2 with TRBJ1-1; TRBD1 is a possible D gene (5 bases). Germline V gene data show CDR1 as SGHAT and CDR2 as FQNNGV. The CDR3 loop spans 13 amino acids. The ends were cut back, 5 bases at V and 5 bases at J, with 12 bases in the middle. The CDR3 DNA sequence: TGTGCCAGCAGCAGGGCAGGGCGTACTGAAGCTTTCTTA. Amino acid sequence: CASSRAGRTEAFL.

As for this clonotype: Sequence at one end of the junction differs from germline and may be a read error. The V and J genes are TRBV6-5 and TRBJ2-7; D uncertain. Germline CDR1 and CDR2: MNHEY and SVGAGI. The CDR3 is 14 residues long. The CDR3 DNA is TGTGCCAGCCGTTACACGGGCGATACCGGCGAGCAGTACTTC. Protein: CASRYTGDTGEQYF.

The chain has TRBV28 and TRBJ2-7, with 8 bases aligning to TRBD2. Germline CDR1 and CDR2: MDHEN and SYDVKM. V shed 6 bases and J 6 bases; nucleotides not matched to a gene: 13. This CDR3 has 15 amino acids. The CDR3 protein is CASSSRTSWIGEQYF. In DNA, the CDR3 is TGTGCCAGCAGCTCCAGGACTAGCTGGATAGGCGAGCAGTACTTC.

This clonotype showed up many times. The J gene is TRBJ2-4, the V gene TRBV30, with D possibly being TRBD2 (5 bases). Deletions cut 0 bases from V and 0 bases from J, with 9 bases between. Per the germline V gene, CDR1 is GTSNPN and CDR2 is SVGIG (reference sequence). The CDR3 is 15 amino acids. As DNA, the CDR3 is TGTGCCTGGAGTGTAGGACTCCTAGCCAAAAACATTCAGTACTTC. Its protein product is CAWSVGLLAKNIQYF. Variable domain in full (rest from reference TRBV30 and TRBJ2-4): SQTIHQWPATLVQPVGSPLSLECTVEGTSNPNLYWYRQAAGRGLQLLFYSVGIGQISSEVPQNLSASRPQDRQFILSSKKLLLSDSGFYLCAWSVGLLAKNIQYFGAGTRLSVL.

This clonotype was found many times. The chain couples TRBV28 to TRBJ2-2; D remains unclear. The CDR3 is 14 residues long. Germline V gene data show CDR1 as MDHEN and CDR2 as SYDVKM. V gave up 1 base and J gave up 5 bases, with 8 bases separating them. This chain's CDR3 is CASSLSAKTGELFF. In DNA, the CDR3 is TGTGCCAGCAGTTTATCGGCCAAGACCGGGGAGCTGTTTTTT.

This clonotype was seen only a few times. The V gene is TRBV19, the J gene TRBJ1-5; no clear D gene. Per germline, CDR1 LNHDA and CDR2 SQIVND (reference sequence). Trimming shortened V by 7 bases and J by 3 bases, and 10 bases separated the two germline ends. The CDR3 covers 13 residues. This CDR3 reads CASTEILNQPQHF. The CDR3 DNA sequence: TGTGCCAGTACAGAGATTCTCAATCAGCCCCAGCATTTT.

In the case of this clonotype: At one boundary the junction diverges from the germline segment, which might be a read error. The genes are TRBV10-3 and TRBJ1-2, with a tentative D call TRBD1 (5 bases). Germline CDR1 reads ENHRY; CDR2 reads SYGVKD. This CDR3 has 14 amino acids. CDR3 nucleotide sequence: TGTGCCATCAGTCGGGGCCAAATTAACTATGGATACATCTTC. It codes for CAISRGQINYGYIF.

The chain uses TRBV6-2 or TRBV6-3 and TRBJ1-1; possible D gene TRBD1, 6 bases. The CDR3 is made up of 14 amino acids. Germline V gene lookup returns CDR1 MNHEY and CDR2 SVGEGT. Trimming cost V 2 bases and J 7 bases, with 14 bases left between them. CDR3 in amino acids: CASSYKGVDSEAFF. CDR3 bases: TGTGCCAGCAGTTACAAGGGTGTGGACAGTGAAGCTTTCTTT.

Remarks on this clonotype: It is likely a read error, because the conserved phenylalanine at the end of the CDR3 is missing. The rearrangement uses TRBV6-1 and TRBJ2-1; 9 bases fit TRBD1. There are 15 residues in the CDR3. V trimming: 7 bases; J trimming: 5 bases; junction bases outside the gene matches: 9. In germline, CDR1 is MNHNS, CDR2 SASEGT. The CDR3 region is CASTRQGGHDNEQFL. The CDR3 nucleotides read TGTGCCAGCACCAGACAGGGGGGCCACGACAATGAGCAGTTCCTA.